The 2 T cell receptor beta chains below were found in one sample sequenced in a study of OX40 agonist ivuxolimab in advanced cancers. The assay was immunoSEQ multiplex PCR, and TCRdb's table has in-frame clones only and misses some. In the table there are tens of thousands of clones, 84% of which are singletons. The sequencing used CD4+ or CD8+ T cells sorted from blood, collected in a trial of the OX40 agonist ivuxolimab. These receptors all come from an adult with an advanced solid tumor such as melanoma, head and neck, liver or kidney cancer.

This chain joins TRBV6-5 and TRBJ2-1, with 8 nucleotides matching TRBD2. Germline assignment: CDR1 MNHEY and CDR2 SVGAGI. The CDR3 contains 15 residues. The junction had 7 bases not matched to a gene; V was cut back by 1 base and J by 8 bases. The CDR3 reads CASSYYREGGDEQFF. CDR3 coding DNA: TGTGCCAGCAGTTACTACCGGGAGGGCGGGGATGAGCAGTTCTTC.

The chain joins TRBV7-9 to TRBJ2-1; a weak D match, TRBD2 (5 bases). Trimming pared 5 bases from V and 9 bases from J, leaving 11 bases between. Germline V lookup: CDR1 SEHNR, CDR2 FQNEAQ (reference sequence). CDR3 length: 12 residues. CDR3 residues: CASSLGAGEQFF. The CDR3 DNA follows: TGTGCCAGCAGCCTAGGCGCGGGTGAGCAGTTCTTC.